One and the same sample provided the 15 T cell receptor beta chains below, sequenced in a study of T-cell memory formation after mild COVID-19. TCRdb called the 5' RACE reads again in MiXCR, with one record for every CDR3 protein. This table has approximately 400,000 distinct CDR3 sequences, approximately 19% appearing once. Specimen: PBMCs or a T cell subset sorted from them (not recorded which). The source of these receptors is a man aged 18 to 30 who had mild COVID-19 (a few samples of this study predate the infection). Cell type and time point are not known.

CDR3 protein: CASSVTGFSAPDNEQFF. In nucleotides, the CDR3 is TGTGCCAGCAGCGTGACAGGGTTTAGCGCCCCCGACAATGAGCAGTTCTTC. The chain has TRBV7-8 and TRBJ2-1, with 7 nucleotides matching TRBD1. Looked up from germline, CDR1 is SGHVS and CDR2 is FQNEAQ. V lost 5 bases, J lost 5 bases, and 15 bases stayed unmatched. The CDR3 runs 17 residues.

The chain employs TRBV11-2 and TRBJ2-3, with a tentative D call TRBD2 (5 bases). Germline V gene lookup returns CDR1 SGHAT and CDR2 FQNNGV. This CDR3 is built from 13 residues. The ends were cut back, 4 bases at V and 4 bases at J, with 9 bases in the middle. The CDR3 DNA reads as TGTGCCAGCAGCTCCTTGAGGGCAGATACGCAGTATTTT. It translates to CASSSLRADTQYF.

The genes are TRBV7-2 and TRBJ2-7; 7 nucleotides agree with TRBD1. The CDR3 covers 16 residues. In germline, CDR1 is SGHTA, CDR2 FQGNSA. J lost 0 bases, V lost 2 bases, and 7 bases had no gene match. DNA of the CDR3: TGTGCCAGCAGCTTACGTGGTTGGGACAGCTCCTACGAGCAGTACTTC. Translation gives CASSLRGWDSSYEQYF.

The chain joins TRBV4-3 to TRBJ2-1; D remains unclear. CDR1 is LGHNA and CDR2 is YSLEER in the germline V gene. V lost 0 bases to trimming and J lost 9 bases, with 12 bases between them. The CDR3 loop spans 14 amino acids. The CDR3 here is CASSQDVWLGEQFF. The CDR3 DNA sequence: TGCGCCAGCAGCCAAGATGTATGGTTGGGTGAGCAGTTCTTC.

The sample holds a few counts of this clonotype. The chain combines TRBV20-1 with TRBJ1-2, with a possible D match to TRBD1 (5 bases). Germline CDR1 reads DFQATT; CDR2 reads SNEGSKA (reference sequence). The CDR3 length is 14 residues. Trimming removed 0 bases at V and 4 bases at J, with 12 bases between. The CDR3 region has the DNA TGCAGTGCTAGAGAGATAGCCGACAGCTATGGCTACACCTTC. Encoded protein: CSAREIADSYGYTF.

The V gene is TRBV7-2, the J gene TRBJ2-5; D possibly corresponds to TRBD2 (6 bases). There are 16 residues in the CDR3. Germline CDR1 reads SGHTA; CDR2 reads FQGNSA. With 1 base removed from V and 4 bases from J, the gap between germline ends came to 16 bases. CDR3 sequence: CASSLVGGFGRETQYF. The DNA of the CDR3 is TGTGCCAGCAGCTTAGTTGGGGGGTTCGGTAGAGAGACCCAGTACTTC.

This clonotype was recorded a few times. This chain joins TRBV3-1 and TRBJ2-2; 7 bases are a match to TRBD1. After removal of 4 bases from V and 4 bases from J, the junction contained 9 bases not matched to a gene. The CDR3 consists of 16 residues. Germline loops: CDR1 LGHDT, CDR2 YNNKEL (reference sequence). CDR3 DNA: TGTGCCAGCAGCCCCTCGACAGGGTTCGGCACCGGGGAGCTGTTTTTT. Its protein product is CASSPSTGFGTGELFF.

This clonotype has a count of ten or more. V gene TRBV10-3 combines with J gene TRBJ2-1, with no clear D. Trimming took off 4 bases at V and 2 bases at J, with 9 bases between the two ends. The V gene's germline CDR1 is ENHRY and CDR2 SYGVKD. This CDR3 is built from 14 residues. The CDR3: CAISVGITYNEQFF. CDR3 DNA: TGTGCCATCAGTGTGGGGATCACCTACAATGAGCAGTTCTTC.

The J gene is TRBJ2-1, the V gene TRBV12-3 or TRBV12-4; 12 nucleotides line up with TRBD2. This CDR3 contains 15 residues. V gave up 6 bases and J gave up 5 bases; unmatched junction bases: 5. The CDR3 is CASRRGLAGHNEQFF. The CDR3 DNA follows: TGTGCCAGCAGACGCGGACTAGCGGGGCACAATGAGCAGTTCTTC.

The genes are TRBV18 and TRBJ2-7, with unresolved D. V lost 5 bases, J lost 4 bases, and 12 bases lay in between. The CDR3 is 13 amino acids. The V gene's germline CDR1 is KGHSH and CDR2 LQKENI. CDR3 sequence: CASSSDRVYEQYV. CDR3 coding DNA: TGTGCCAGCTCATCGGACCGGGTATACGAGCAGTACGTC.

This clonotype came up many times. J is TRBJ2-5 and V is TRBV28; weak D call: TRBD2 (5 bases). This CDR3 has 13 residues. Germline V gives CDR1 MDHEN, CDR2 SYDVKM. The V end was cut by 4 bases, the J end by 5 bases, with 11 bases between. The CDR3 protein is CASSSGVYETQYF. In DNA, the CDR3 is TGTGCCAGCAGTTCCGGGGTCTATGAGACCCAGTACTTC.

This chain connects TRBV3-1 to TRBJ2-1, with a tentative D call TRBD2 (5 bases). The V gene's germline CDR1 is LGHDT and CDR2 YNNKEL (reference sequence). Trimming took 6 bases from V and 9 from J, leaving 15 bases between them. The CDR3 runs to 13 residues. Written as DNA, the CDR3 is TGTGCCAGCAGTCCCCCCGACGCGGGTGAGCAGTTCTTC. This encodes CASSPPDAGEQFF.

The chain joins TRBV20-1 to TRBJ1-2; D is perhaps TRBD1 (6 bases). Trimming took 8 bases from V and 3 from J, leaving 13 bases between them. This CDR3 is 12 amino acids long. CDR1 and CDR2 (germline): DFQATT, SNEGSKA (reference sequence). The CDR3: CSTTGPDYGYTF. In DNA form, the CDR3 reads TGCAGTACCACAGGGCCGGACTATGGCTACACCTTC.

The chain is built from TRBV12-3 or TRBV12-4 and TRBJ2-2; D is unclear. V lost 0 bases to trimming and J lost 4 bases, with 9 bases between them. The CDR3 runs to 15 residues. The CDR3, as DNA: TGTGCCAGCAGTTTAGCAGTCAGTATCACCGGGGAGCTGTTTTTT. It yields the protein CASSLAVSITGELFF.

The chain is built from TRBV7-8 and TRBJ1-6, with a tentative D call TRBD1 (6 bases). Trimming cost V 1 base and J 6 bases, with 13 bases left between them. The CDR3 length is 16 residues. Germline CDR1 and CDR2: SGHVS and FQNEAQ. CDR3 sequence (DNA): TGTGCCAGCAGCTTAGAAATAGGGGGAGGTAATTCACCCCTCCACTTT. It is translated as CASSLEIGGGNSPLHF.